A single sample is the source of the 30 T cell receptor beta chains below, sequenced in a study of T-cell reconstitution after alpha-beta-depleted transplantation in children. Molecular barcoding with unique molecular identifiers was used for the TCRbeta library. TCRdb ran MiXCR on the PCR reads and lists one entry per CDR3 protein. The profile shows some 600,000 distinct CDR3 sequences, around a sixth of them singletons. The specimen was PBMCs from the stem cell graft donor, collected from the stem cell graft. The source of these receptors is a human donor who donated a stem cell graft to a child with acute myeloid leukemia.

This clonotype was seen more than once but under ten times. The rearrangement uses TRBV7-3 and TRBJ2-3; possibly TRBD1 for D (6 bases). There are 15 residues in the CDR3. Between the trimmed V and J ends, which lost 4 bases and 0 bases, there was a span of 11 bases. Germline V gene lookup returns CDR1 SGHTA and CDR2 FQGTGA. The CDR3 region has the DNA TGTGCCAGCAGCTCGGACAGAATTAGCACAGATACGCAGTATTTT. Translating it yields CASSSDRISTDTQYF.

The V call is TRBV5-1, the J call TRBJ1-6; maybe TRBD1 (5 bases). Germline values: CDR1 SGHRS, CDR2 YFSETQ. V lost 5 bases and J lost 9, with 18 bases in between. CDR3 length: 15 residues. The CDR3: CASRTSRAFISPLHF. DNA for the CDR3: TGCGCCAGCAGAACAAGCAGGGCTTTCATTTCACCCCTCCACTTT.

This clonotype was counted only a few times. The V gene is TRBV7-2, the J gene TRBJ2-1, with D uncertain. The CDR3 length is 15 residues. V lost 0 bases and J lost 2, with 8 bases in between. Germline V CDR1 and CDR2: SGHTA, FQGNSA. The CDR3 DNA is TGTGCCAGCAGCTTAGCGGGGTTGACCTACAATGAGCAGTTCTTC. Encoded protein: CASSLAGLTYNEQFF.

Concerning this clonotype: A much larger clonotype is one base distant, so this may be a read error. V and J are TRBV12-3 or TRBV12-4 and TRBJ2-1; a weak D match, TRBD2 (6 bases). Trimming removed 6 bases at V and 4 bases at J, with 16 bases between. The CDR3 runs to 15 residues. DNA for the CDR3: TGTGCCAGCAGCCCTGAGCAGCTAGCGTACAATGAGCAGTTCTTC. Amino acid sequence: CASSPEQLAYNEQFF.

This clonotype has only a few counts. This sequence joins TRBV7-2 and TRBJ2-7; D may correspond to TRBD1 or TRBD2 (5 bases each). The V gene's germline CDR1 is SGHTA and CDR2 FQGNSA. Trimming took off 5 bases at V and 5 bases at J, with 19 bases between the two ends. CDR3 size: 15 residues. The CDR3 DNA reads TGTGCCAGCAGCGTAACAGGACTGACGATCCACGAGCAGTACTTC. Its protein product is CASSVTGLTIHEQYF.

This clonotype has a count of ten or more. The gene calls are TRBV6-5 and TRBJ2-1; D is undetermined. Germline V gene lookup returns CDR1 MNHEY and CDR2 SVGAGI. This CDR3 has 14 amino acids. The ends were cut back, 1 base at V and 2 bases at J, with 6 bases in the middle. CDR3 sequence (DNA): TGTGCCAGCAGTTACTTAGACACCTACAATGAGCAGTTCTTC. It is translated as CASSYLDTYNEQFF.

This clonotype was counted only a few times. The chain couples TRBV5-6 to TRBJ2-1; perhaps TRBD2 as D (6 bases). V dropped 5 bases and J dropped 0 bases, with 9 bases sitting between them. From germline, CDR1 is SGHDT and CDR2 YYEEEE. This CDR3 spans 14 amino acids. The CDR3 DNA follows: TGTGCCAGCAGGGTGGAGGGCTCCTACAATGAGCAGTTCTTC. Amino acids: CASRVEGSYNEQFF.

V usage is TRBV20-1 and J usage is TRBJ1-1; 7 nucleotides agree with TRBD1. V lost 6 bases, J lost 5 bases, and 15 bases stayed unmatched. The CDR3 contains 15 residues. Germline V CDR1 and CDR2: DFQATT, SNEGSKA (reference sequence). The DNA of the CDR3 is TGCAGTGCCCCGGGGAGAGCAGGGGGGTATACTGAAGCTTTCTTT. Amino acids: CSAPGRAGGYTEAFF.

The CDR3 is CSANTGGDQPQHF. CDR3 DNA: TGCAGTGCTAATACAGGGGGGGATCAGCCCCAGCATTTT. This chain links TRBV20-1 with TRBJ1-5; 8 nucleotides align to TRBD1. Trimming cost V 4 bases and J 5 bases; bases outside gene matches: 4. The CDR3 length is 13 residues. CDR1 and CDR2 (germline): DFQATT, SNEGSKA (reference sequence).

This clonotype has just a few counts. This chain connects TRBV19 to TRBJ2-2; D not certain. The CDR3 length is 16 residues. Per the germline V gene, CDR1 is LNHDA and CDR2 is SQIVND (reference sequence). V dropped 0 bases and J dropped 0 bases, with 8 bases sitting between them. CDR3 sequence reads: CASSIDQASNTGELFF. CDR3 DNA sequence: TGTGCCAGTAGTATAGATCAGGCCTCGAACACCGGGGAGCTGTTTTTT.

The sample holds many counts of this clonotype. The rearrangement uses TRBV20-1 and TRBJ2-2; tentative D call: TRBD1 (5 bases). Germline V gene sequence: CDR1 DFQATT, CDR2 SNEGSKA (reference sequence). Trimming removed 3 bases from V and 0 bases from J, with 17 bases in between. This CDR3 is 17 amino acids long. CDR3 DNA sequence: TGCAGTGCTAGGGACATGGCCTACCTCACGAACACCGGGGAGCTGTTTTTT. Protein: CSARDMAYLTNTGELFF.

The chain uses TRBV10-3 and TRBJ2-7; the D gene is possibly TRBD2 (6 bases). CDR3 length equals 15 residues. CDR1 is ENHRY and CDR2 is SYGVKD in the germline V gene. The V end was cut by 4 bases, the J end by 0 bases, with 13 bases between. The DNA for the CDR3 is TGTGCCATCAGTGTCAGGGACTCGAGCTCCTACGAGCAGTACTTC. It translates to CAISVRDSSSYEQYF.

This clonotype was seen repeatedly, ten times or more. J is TRBJ2-6 and V is TRBV20-1; 9 bases fit TRBD1. J gave up 4 bases and V 3 bases, and 7 bases lay outside the gene matches. Germline-derived CDR1 and CDR2 are DFQATT and SNEGSKA (reference sequence). This CDR3 contains 16 residues. For the CDR3, the DNA is TGCAGTGCTAGTCCATGGGACAGGGCCGGGGCCAACGTCCTGACTTTC. It yields the protein CSASPWDRAGANVLTF.

Ten or more counts support this clonotype. V is TRBV7-2 and J is TRBJ1-2, with a possible D match to TRBD1 (6 bases). V lost 6 bases and J lost 8, with 16 bases in between. The CDR3 runs 13 residues. CDR1 is SGHTA and CDR2 is FQGNSA in the germline V gene. CDR3 DNA sequence: TGTGCCAGCAGTTCCCAGGGGAGGCTGGGCTACACCTTC. Its protein is CASSSQGRLGYTF.

This clonotype was seen a single time. Being one base from a much bigger clone, this may be a read error. The DNA for the CDR3 is TGTGCCAGCAGTTTCCGTTCGGGACGTTCGAACACTGAAGCTTTCTTT. Translated, it gives CASSFRSGRSNTEAFF. The chain couples TRBV12-3 or TRBV12-4 to TRBJ1-1; D is perhaps TRBD1 (5 bases). This CDR3 spans 16 amino acids. V gave up 3 bases and J gave up 1 base, with 15 bases separating them.

This clonotype was observed many times. The rearrangement uses TRBV20-1 and TRBJ1-4; 8 nucleotides match TRBD1. The J segment lost 8 bases and the V segment lost 5 bases, leaving 10 bases of the junction unmatched. Germline loops: CDR1 DFQATT, CDR2 SNEGSKA (reference sequence). CDR3 length: 14 residues. The CDR3 coding sequence is TGCAGTGCTGACCCCGGGACAGGTCGAGAAAAACTGTTTTTT. This translates into CSADPGTGREKLFF.

This clonotype was picked up many times. The chain carries TRBV20-1 and TRBJ2-3; perhaps TRBD1 as D (6 bases). V dropped 1 base and J dropped 4 bases, with 9 bases sitting between them. The CDR3 runs 13 residues. CDR1 is DFQATT and CDR2 is SNEGSKA in the germline V gene (reference sequence). DNA of the CDR3: TGCAGTGCTAGAGCTGGGGGCTCAGATACGCAGTATTTT. This codes for CSARAGGSDTQYF.

The chain is built from TRBV24-1 and TRBJ2-2, with 9 bases lining up with TRBD1. CDR3 length: 16 amino acids. Germline CDR1 is KGHDR and CDR2 is SFDVKD. V dropped 5 bases and J dropped 1; count of bases not matched to a gene: 4. This CDR3 is CATSAPGQGNTGELFF. The CDR3 nucleotides read TGTGCCACCAGTGCTCCGGGACAGGGGAACACCGGGGAGCTGTTTTTT.

The sample holds a few counts of this clonotype. The rearrangement links TRBV18 to TRBJ2-7; D uncertain. This CDR3 has 14 residues. The germline V gene has CDR1 KGHSH and CDR2 LQKENI. V lost 1 base and J 2 bases, leaving 9 bases between the germline ends. The chain's CDR3 is CASSPRALTYEQYF. The CDR3 DNA sequence: TGTGCCAGCTCACCACGCGCCTTGACCTACGAGCAGTACTTC.

This clonotype has a count of ten or more. The V and J genes are TRBV12-3 or TRBV12-4 and TRBJ2-1; TRBD1 matches 10 bases. CDR3 length: 17 amino acids. After removal of 4 bases from V and 5 bases from J, the junction contained 11 bases not matched to a gene. CDR3 nucleotide sequence: TGTGCCAGCAGTTCCCGCTCAGTGGGACAGGGGAACAATGAGCAGTTCTTC. Its protein is CASSSRSVGQGNNEQFF.

The chain links TRBV5-1 to TRBJ1-1, with TRBD1 as a possible D gene (5 bases). V was pared by 2 bases and J by 12 bases, with 23 bases between. The CDR3 length is 15 residues. Germline CDR1 is SGHRS and CDR2 is YFSETQ. The CDR3 DNA sequence: TGCGCCAGCAGCTTATCGTCGGTGGGGAACAGGCAGACTTTCTTT. This translates into CASSLSSVGNRQTFF.

Notes on this clonotype: Its ends do not fully match the called genes, so a read error is possible. This chain joins TRBV7-3 and TRBJ1-2; D gene uncertain. Germline CDR1 SGHTA, CDR2 FQGTGA. CDR3 size: 14 residues. The CDR3, as DNA: TGTGCCAGCAGTTTAACGCGGCAGCCCTATGGCTACACCTTC. Amino acids: CASSLTRQPYGYTF.

The sample holds a few counts of this clonotype. V gene TRBV10-3 combines with J gene TRBJ2-6; weak D call: TRBD2 (6 bases). This CDR3 has 16 residues. Germline CDR1 reads ENHRY; CDR2 reads SYGVKD. The ends were cut back, 5 bases at V and 0 bases at J, with 11 bases in the middle. CDR3 region: CAISTDGSSGANVLTF. The CDR3 coding sequence is TGTGCCATCAGTACCGACGGGAGCTCTGGGGCCAACGTCCTGACTTTC.

This clonotype came up a few times. The V and J genes are TRBV7-2 and TRBJ1-2, with 8 bases lining up with TRBD1. Looked up from germline, CDR1 is SGHTA and CDR2 is FQGNSA. The CDR3 contains 13 residues. V was pared by 5 bases and J by 6 bases, with 5 bases of the junction left unmatched. The CDR3 coding sequence is TGTGCCAGCAGCCGGGACAGGAGTCATGGCTACACCTTC. It translates to CASSRDRSHGYTF.

The table lists this clonotype with a few counts. The V and J genes are TRBV10-3 and TRBJ2-7; 10 positions match TRBD1. The germline gives CDR1 ENHRY, CDR2 SYGVKD. This CDR3 spans 13 amino acids. V shed 7 bases, J shed 7 bases, and the junction held 7 bases outside the gene matches. The CDR3, as DNA: TGTGCCATCAAGGGGGACAGGGGTGGGGAGCAGTACTTC. Translating it yields CAIKGDRGGEQYF.

This clonotype was counted ten times or more. The chain joins TRBV20-1 to TRBJ1-1; no clear D gene. The CDR3 contains 15 residues. V was pared by 0 bases and J by 0 bases, with 11 bases between. The germline CDR1 and CDR2 sequences are DFQATT and SNEGSKA (reference sequence). CDR3 bases: TGCAGTGCTAGAGATGGTGACGTGATGAACACTGAAGCTTTCTTT. It specifies CSARDGDVMNTEAFF.

The chain couples TRBV3-1 to TRBJ2-1, with D uncertain. The CDR3 spans 13 residues. In germline, CDR1 is LGHDT, CDR2 YNNKEL (reference sequence). Trimming removed 4 bases at V and 6 bases at J, with 10 bases between. In nucleotides, the CDR3 is TGTGCCAGCAGCCTTTTTTACAGCAATGAGCAGTTCTTC. It translates to CASSLFYSNEQFF.

This clonotype came up many times. The V and J genes are TRBV20-1 and TRBJ2-3; the D is unclear. Trimming took 0 bases from V and 2 from J, leaving 6 bases between them. The CDR3 length is 13 residues. The germline V gene has CDR1 DFQATT and CDR2 SNEGSKA (reference sequence). DNA of the CDR3: TGCAGTGCTAGAGACTCCCTCACAGATACGCAGTATTTT. Translation gives CSARDSLTDTQYF.

This clonotype was seen more than once but under ten times. The CDR3 bases are TGTGCCACCAGTGATTTCTGGTCGGGACAGTTTGAAGAGACCCAGTACTTC. Residues: CATSDFWSGQFEETQYF. The chain uses TRBV24-1 and TRBJ2-5, with 7 bases matching TRBD1. Per the germline V gene, CDR1 is KGHDR and CDR2 is SFDVKD. The CDR3 extends over 17 amino acids. The V and J ends lost 1 base and 3 bases, in that order; junction bases with no gene match: 10.

This clonotype was counted ten times or more. CDR3 coding DNA: TGTGCCTTTGACCTTACCACCTACGAGCAGTACTTC. Translated: CAFDLTTYEQYF. The chain joins TRBV7-9 to TRBJ2-7, with D unclear. Trimming removed 11 bases from V and 2 bases from J, with 13 bases in between. In germline, CDR1 is SEHNR, CDR2 FQNEAQ (reference sequence). The CDR3 has 12 residues.